This T cell receptor (beta chain) was recovered during a study of T-cell memory formation after mild COVID-19. Germline V gives CDR1 SGHTA, CDR2 FQGNSA. The CDR3 covers 12 residues. Trimming took 4 bases from V and 3 from J, leaving 7 bases between them. TCRdb used MiXCR to reprocess the 5' RACE reads, holding one entry per CDR3 protein. The sample holds 150,000 to 200,000 distinct CDR3 sequences, approximately 10% seen once. About this clonotype: Its antigen is currently unknown.

Overall study findings and caveats: Within pre-infection memory, some responding clones were found, suggesting cross-reactive memory joined.

The clonotype was recovered from a man younger than 35 who had mild COVID-19 (a few samples of this study predate the infection). Cell type and time point are not known. Input material: PBMCs or a T cell subset sorted from them (not recorded which). The chain recombines TRBV7-2 with TRBJ2-7, with D hard to call. In nucleotides, the CDR3 is TGTGCCAGCAGCTCCACGGGCTACGAGCAGTACGTC. Translated: CASSSTGYEQYV.